This passage covers 26 T cell receptor beta chains from one sample sequenced in a study of OX40 agonist ivuxolimab in advanced cancers. TCRdb's copy holds only in-frame clones and misses some; the assay was immunoSEQ multiplex PCR. The table shows about 76,000 clones, with under 90% occurring only once. Source: CD4+ or CD8+ T cells sorted from blood, taken in a trial of the OX40 agonist ivuxolimab. Receptors were obtained from an adult with an advanced solid tumor such as melanoma, head and neck, liver or kidney cancer.

The chain links TRBV5-1 to TRBJ2-7, with TRBD1 matching 7 bases. V shed 3 bases and J 3 bases; nucleotides not matched to a gene: 6. This CDR3 comprises 14 residues. The germline gives CDR1 SGHRS, CDR2 YFSETQ. DNA of the CDR3: TGCGCCAGCAGCTCCCGGGACAGCCGCTACGAGCAGTACTTC. It is translated as CASSSRDSRYEQYF.

V is TRBV11-3 and J is TRBJ1-1, with 8 bases that match TRBD1. V was pared by 5 bases and J by 6 bases, with 11 bases of the junction left unmatched. There are 15 residues in the CDR3. Per the germline V gene, CDR1 is SGHNT and CDR2 is YENEEA. The CDR3 sequence is CASSPQTGDHAEAFF. As DNA, the CDR3 is TGTGCCAGCAGCCCCCAGACAGGGGATCACGCTGAAGCTTTCTTT.

This chain joins TRBV30 and TRBJ1-2; weak D call: TRBD1 (6 bases). Germline assignment: CDR1 GTSNPN and CDR2 SVGIG (reference sequence). Trimming took 2 bases from V and 8 from J, leaving 18 bases between them. The CDR3 extends over 14 amino acids. The CDR3, as DNA: TGTGCCTGGAGTCGGACAACAGGGTCCCAAGGCTACACCTTC. Translating gives CAWSRTTGSQGYTF.

This clone was seen more than once but under ten times. The chain couples TRBV6-6 to TRBJ1-5; 9 bases agree with TRBD1. J lost 7 bases, V lost 7 bases, and 11 bases had no gene match. CDR1 MNHNY and CDR2 SVGAGI come from the germline V gene (reference sequence). The CDR3 runs 15 residues. DNA of the CDR3: TGTGCCAGCACCTTTCTTGGACAGGGGAAACAGCCCCAGCATTTT. As protein: CASTFLGQGKQPQHF.

At least ten counts were recorded for this clone. This chain joins TRBV7-9 and TRBJ2-7; weak D call: TRBD2 (5 bases). The CDR3 loop spans 15 amino acids. CDR1 and CDR2 (germline): SEHNR, FQNEAQ (reference sequence). The V and J ends lost 5 bases and 0 bases respectively, with 14 bases between them. The CDR3 DNA follows: TGTGCCAGCAGCCCGCCCGGGGTCAGCTCCTACGAGCAGTACTTC. Translated: CASSPPGVSSYEQYF.

J is TRBJ1-2 and V is TRBV30; D is perhaps TRBD1 (6 bases). The CDR3 runs 17 residues. In germline, CDR1 is GTSNPN, CDR2 SVGIG (reference sequence). V lost 0 bases and J 3 bases, leaving 20 bases between the germline ends. The CDR3 nucleotides read TGTGCCTGGAGTGTAGGATGGGCAGAGGGGGGCCACTATGGCTACACCTTC. Protein: CAWSVGWAEGGHYGYTF. The variable domain in full, completed from reference TRBV30 and TRBJ1-2, reads SQTIHQWPATLVQPVGSPLSLECTVEGTSNPNLYWYRQAAGRGLQLLFYSVGIGQISSEVPQNLSASRPQDRQFILSSKKLLLSDSGFYLCAWSVGWAEGGHYGYTFGSGTRLTVV.

Details on this clone: Other DNA sequences in the sample encode the same CDR3. The CDR3 nucleotides are TGTGCCAGCAGCGTAGAGGGGGGCAATCAGCCCCAGCATTTT. Translating gives CASSVEGGNQPQHF. V is TRBV9 and J is TRBJ1-5; weak D call: TRBD1 (6 bases). Germline CDR1 and CDR2: SGDLS and YYNGEE. V was trimmed by 0 bases and J by 2 bases, leaving 6 bases between them. There are 14 residues in the CDR3.

The gene calls are TRBV7-9 and TRBJ1-5; D unclear. V shed 5 bases and J shed 0 bases, with 20 bases lying between them. The CDR3 sequence is 18 residues long. Germline loops: CDR1 SEHNR, CDR2 FQNEAQ (reference sequence). The chain's CDR3 is CASSHPRGGDYSNQPQHF. The DNA for the CDR3 is TGTGCCAGCAGCCATCCGCGCGGCGGGGATTATAGCAATCAGCCCCAGCATTTT.

This chain joins TRBV7-3 and TRBJ1-1; 7 bases map to TRBD1. CDR1 and CDR2 (germline): SGHTA, FQGTGA. V trimming: 0 bases; J trimming: 4 bases; junction bases outside the gene matches: 8. This CDR3 spans 16 amino acids. The CDR3 DNA reads TGTGCCAGCAGCTTAACAGGTTCAGGGGGAGCCACTGAAGCTTTCTTT. This translates into CASSLTGSGGATEAFF.

This chain connects TRBV19 to TRBJ1-1; 9 nucleotides match TRBD1. V lost 5 bases to trimming and J lost 0 bases; unmatched junction nucleotides: 7. Germline CDR1 and CDR2: LNHDA and SQIVND (reference sequence). This CDR3 has 16 residues. The CDR3 region has the DNA TGTGCCAGTAGTCAAGGACAGGGGAGGGTGAACACTGAAGCTTTCTTT. This sequence encodes CASSQGQGRVNTEAFF.

V is TRBV5-1 and J is TRBJ2-7; 7 bases fit TRBD1. V dropped 4 bases and J dropped 3; count of bases not matched to a gene: 7. The CDR3 is made up of 14 amino acids. CDR1 and CDR2 from the germline V gene are SGHRS and YFSETQ. The CDR3 region is CASSRDSNNYEQYF. CDR3 sequence (DNA): TGCGCCAGCAGCAGGGACAGCAACAACTACGAGCAGTACTTC. The whole variable domain, filled in from reference TRBV5-1 and TRBJ2-7, reads KAGVTQTPRYLIKTRGQQVTLSCSPISGHRSVSWYQQTPGQGLQFLFEYFSETQRNKGNFPGRFSGRQFSNSRSEMNVSTLELGDSALYLCASSRDSNNYEQYFGPGTRLTVT.

The chain couples TRBV28 to TRBJ2-7; D gene uncertain. Deletions cut 6 bases from V and 0 bases from J, with 15 bases between. CDR3 length: 15 amino acids. The germline gives CDR1 MDHEN, CDR2 SYDVKM. The CDR3 nucleotides read TGTGCCAGCAGCCCGGCCTTGGGATCCTCCTACGAGCAGTACTTC. This translates into CASSPALGSSYEQYF.

DNA for the CDR3: TGCAGTGGGTGGATGGTGGAGACCCAGTACTTC. Its protein product is CSGWMVETQYF. V and J are TRBV20-1 and TRBJ2-5, with D unresolved. CDR1 is DFQATT and CDR2 is SNEGSKA in the germline V gene (reference sequence). The CDR3 has 11 residues. The ends were cut back, 7 bases at V and 5 bases at J, with 11 bases in the middle.

The chain couples TRBV4-3 to TRBJ1-4; D gene unclear. The CDR3 consists of 13 residues. Trimming took off 4 bases at V and 8 bases at J, with 11 bases between the two ends. Germline lookup yields CDR1 LGHNA and CDR2 YSLEER. The CDR3 nucleotides read TGCGCCAGCAGCCTTACAGTTCGGGAAAAACTGTTTTTT. It codes for CASSLTVREKLFF.

The chain couples TRBV28 to TRBJ1-1; D is unresolved. V was pared by 0 bases and J by 1 base, with 3 bases between. The CDR3 totals 13 residues. Looked up from germline, CDR1 is MDHEN and CDR2 is SYDVKM. CDR3 DNA: TGTGCCAGCAGTTTATGGAGGAACACTGAAGCTTTCTTT. As protein: CASSLWRNTEAFF.

With respect to this clone: The sample has other DNA sequences that encode this CDR3 too. The chain employs TRBV7-2 and TRBJ1-2; D is unresolved. This CDR3 contains 13 residues. CDR1 is SGHTA and CDR2 is FQGNSA in the germline V gene. The ends were cut back, 1 base at V and 5 bases at J, with 8 bases in the middle. For the CDR3, the DNA is TGTGCCAGCAGCTTAGTGGCAGATTATGGCTACACCTTC. Its protein product is CASSLVADYGYTF. Based on the CDR3 plus reference TRBV7-2 and TRBJ1-2, the full variable domain is GAGVSQSPSNKVTEKGKDVELRCDPISGHTALYWYRQSLGQGLEFLIYFQGNSAPDKSGLPSDRFSAERTGGSVSTLTIQRTQQEDSAVYLCASSLVADYGYTFGSGTRLTVV.

The chain links TRBV21-1 to TRBJ2-1. TRBV21-1 counts as a pseudogene. This CDR3 has 15 amino acids. CDR3 sequence: CASIMNVPRYNEQFF. The CDR3 DNA reads TGTGCCAGCATCATGAACGTTCCCCGCTACAATGAGCAGTTCTTC.

The CDR3, as DNA: TGTGCCAGCAGCTTTGGGAAATGGGGAGACACTGAAGCTTTCTTT. Translation: CASSFGKWGDTEAFF. The chain employs TRBV5-6 and TRBJ1-1; no reliable D call. Trimming cost V 2 bases and J 3 bases, with 14 bases left between them. CDR3 length: 15 residues. Germline V gene data show CDR1 as SGHDT and CDR2 as YYEEEE.

In DNA, the CDR3 is TGTGCCAGCAGCTTTGTTGTCTCTGGGGCCAACGTCCTGACTTTC. It codes for CASSFVVSGANVLTF. The J gene is TRBJ2-6, the V gene TRBV9, with D unclear. Germline CDR1 reads SGDLS; CDR2 reads YYNGEE. V was pared by 4 bases and J by 0 bases, with 8 bases between. CDR3 length: 15 amino acids. Filled out from reference TRBV9 and TRBJ2-6, the complete variable domain reads DSGVTQTPKHLITATGQRVTLRCSPRSGDLSVYWYQQSLDQGLQFLIQYYNGEERAKGNILERFSAQQFPDLHSELNLSSLELGDSALYFCASSFVVSGANVLTFGAGSRLTVL.

The chain couples TRBV7-2 to TRBJ2-1; no clear D. This CDR3 region has 15 residues. V lost 5 bases, J lost 0 bases, and 11 bases lay in between. CDR1 is SGHTA, CDR2 FQGNSA, per germline. CDR3 nucleotide sequence: TGTGCCAGCAGCATGGTGGTTAGCTCCTACAATGAGCAGTTCTTC. Protein product: CASSMVVSSYNEQFF.

A word on this clone: A junction end diverges from the germline sequence, so it may reflect a read error. This chain joins TRBV30 and TRBJ2-1; the D gene is possibly TRBD2 (7 bases). This CDR3 comprises 13 residues. Germline V gene data show CDR1 as GTSNPN and CDR2 as SVGIG (reference sequence). The CDR3 region has the DNA TGTGCCCGGAGGGGGGGCCCCTACAATGAGCAGTTCTTC. Protein sequence: CARRGGPYNEQFF.

This clone occurred once. The V call is TRBV18, the J call TRBJ1-1, with D hard to call. Germline CDR1 and CDR2: KGHSH and LQKENI. Deletions cut 6 bases from V and 2 bases from J, with 10 bases between. CDR3 size: 13 residues. This chain's CDR3 is CASSPASNTEAFF. The CDR3 DNA is TGTGCCAGCTCCCCGGCCAGTAACACTGAAGCTTTCTTT.

This chain connects TRBV11-3 to TRBJ2-6; unclear D gene. Trimming removed 1 base at V and 5 bases at J, with 6 bases between. Germline CDR1 is SGHNT and CDR2 is YENEEA. The CDR3 consists of 14 residues. CDR3 coding DNA: TGTGCCAGCAGCTTAGCCCAAAGGGCCAACGTCCTGACTTTC. Protein: CASSLAQRANVLTF.

This CDR3 is CASSQLGGRETQYF. In nucleotides, the CDR3 is TGTGCCAGCAGCCAGTTGGGCGGACGGGAGACCCAGTACTTC. The V call is TRBV7-9, the J call TRBJ2-5; no clear D. This CDR3 spans 14 amino acids. Germline CDR1 reads SEHNR; CDR2 reads FQNEAQ (reference sequence). Trimming stripped 5 bases from V and 5 bases from J, with 15 bases between.

This sequence joins TRBV5-1 and TRBJ1-1, with D tentatively TRBD1 (5 bases). Trimming cost V 0 bases and J 7 bases, with 13 bases left between them. Germline V lookup: CDR1 SGHRS, CDR2 YFSETQ. The CDR3 has 14 amino acids. CDR3 bases: TGCGCCAGCAGCTTGGAAGTGGGACTAGGTGAAGCTTTCTTT. This codes for CASSLEVGLGEAFF.

J is TRBJ2-5 and V is TRBV9; no definite D call. The end of the DNA aligns better with TRBJ2-7, so the J call may be wrong. The germline gives CDR1 SGDLS, CDR2 YYNGEE. The CDR3 loop spans 14 amino acids. CDR3 DNA sequence: TGTGCCAGCAGCGTTACGGGCTCTCCTTACGAGCAGTACTTC. Residues: CASSVTGSPYEQYF.